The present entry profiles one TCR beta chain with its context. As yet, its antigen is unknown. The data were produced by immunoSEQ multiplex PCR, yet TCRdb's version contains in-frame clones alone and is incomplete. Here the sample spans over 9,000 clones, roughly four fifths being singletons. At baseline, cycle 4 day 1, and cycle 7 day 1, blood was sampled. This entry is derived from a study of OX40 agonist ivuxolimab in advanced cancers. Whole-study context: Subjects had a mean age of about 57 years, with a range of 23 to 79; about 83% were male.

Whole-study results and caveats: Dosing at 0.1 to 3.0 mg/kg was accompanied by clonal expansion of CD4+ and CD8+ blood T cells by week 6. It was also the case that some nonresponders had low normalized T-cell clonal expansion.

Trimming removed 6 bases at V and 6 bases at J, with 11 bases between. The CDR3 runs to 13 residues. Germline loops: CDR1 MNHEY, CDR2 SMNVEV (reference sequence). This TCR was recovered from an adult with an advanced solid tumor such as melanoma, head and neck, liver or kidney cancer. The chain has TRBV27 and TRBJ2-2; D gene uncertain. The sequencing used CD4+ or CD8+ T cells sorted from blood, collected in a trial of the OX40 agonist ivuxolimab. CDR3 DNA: TGTGCCAGCAGCCTCCTCGGCGCCGGGGAGCTGTTTTTT. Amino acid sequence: CASSLLGAGELFF.